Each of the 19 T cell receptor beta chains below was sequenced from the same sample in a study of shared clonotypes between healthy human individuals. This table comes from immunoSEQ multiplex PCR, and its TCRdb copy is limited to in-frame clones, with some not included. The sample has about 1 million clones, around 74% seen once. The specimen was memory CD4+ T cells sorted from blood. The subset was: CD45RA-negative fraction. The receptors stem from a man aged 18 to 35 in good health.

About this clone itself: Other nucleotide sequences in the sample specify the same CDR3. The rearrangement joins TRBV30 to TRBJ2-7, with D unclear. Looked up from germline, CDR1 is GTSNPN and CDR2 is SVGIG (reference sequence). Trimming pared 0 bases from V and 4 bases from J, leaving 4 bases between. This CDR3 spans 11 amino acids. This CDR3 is CAWSVEYEQYF. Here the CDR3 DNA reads TGTGCCTGGAGTGTTGAATACGAGCAGTACTTC.

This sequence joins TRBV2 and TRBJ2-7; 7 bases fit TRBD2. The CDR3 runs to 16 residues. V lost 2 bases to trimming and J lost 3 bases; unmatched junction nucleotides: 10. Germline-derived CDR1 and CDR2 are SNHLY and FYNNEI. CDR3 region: CASSEYPSWGGYEQYF. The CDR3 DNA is TGTGCCAGCAGTGAATACCCCTCCTGGGGGGGCTACGAGCAGTACTTC.

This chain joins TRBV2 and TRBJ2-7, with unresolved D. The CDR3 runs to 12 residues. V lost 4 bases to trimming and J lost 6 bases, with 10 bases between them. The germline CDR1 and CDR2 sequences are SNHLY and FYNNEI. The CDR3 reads CASSGEVAEQYF. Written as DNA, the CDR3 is TGTGCCAGCAGTGGTGAAGTGGCCGAGCAGTACTTC. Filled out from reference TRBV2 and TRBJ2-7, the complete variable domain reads EPEVTQTPSHQVTQMGQEVILRCVPISNHLYFYWYRQILGQKVEFLVSFYNNEISEKSEIFDDQFSVERPDGSNFTLKIRSTKLEDSAMYFCASSGEVAEQYFGPGTRLTVT.

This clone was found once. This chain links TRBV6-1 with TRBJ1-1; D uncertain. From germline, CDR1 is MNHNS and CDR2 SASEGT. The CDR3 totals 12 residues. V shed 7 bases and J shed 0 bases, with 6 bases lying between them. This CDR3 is CASIRVNTEAFF. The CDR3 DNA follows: TGTGCCAGCATAAGAGTGAACACTGAAGCTTTCTTT.

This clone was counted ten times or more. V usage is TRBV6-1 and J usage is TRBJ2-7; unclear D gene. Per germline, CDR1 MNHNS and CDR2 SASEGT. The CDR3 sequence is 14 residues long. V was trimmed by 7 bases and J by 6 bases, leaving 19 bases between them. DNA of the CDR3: TGTGCCAGCACCTCGGGTGGACCTCGCCGCGAGCAGTACTTC. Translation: CASTSGGPRREQYF.

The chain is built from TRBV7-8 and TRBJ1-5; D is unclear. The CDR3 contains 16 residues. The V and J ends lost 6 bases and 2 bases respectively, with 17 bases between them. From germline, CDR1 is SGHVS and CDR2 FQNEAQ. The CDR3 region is CASSRTQEHGNQPQHF. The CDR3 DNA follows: TGTGCCAGCAGTCGAACCCAGGAGCACGGCAATCAGCCCCAGCATTTT.

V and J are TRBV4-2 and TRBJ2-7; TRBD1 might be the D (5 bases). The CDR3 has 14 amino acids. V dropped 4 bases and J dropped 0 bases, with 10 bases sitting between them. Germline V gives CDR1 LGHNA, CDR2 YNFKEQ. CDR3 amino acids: CASSRSTVSYEQYF. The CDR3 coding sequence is TGTGCCAGCAGCCGGTCGACAGTCTCCTACGAGCAGTACTTC.

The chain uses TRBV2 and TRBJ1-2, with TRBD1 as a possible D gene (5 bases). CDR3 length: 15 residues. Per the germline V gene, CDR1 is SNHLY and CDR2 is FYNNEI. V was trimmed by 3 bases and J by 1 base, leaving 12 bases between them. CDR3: CASSEGQNLNYGYTF. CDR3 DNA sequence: TGTGCCAGCAGTGAGGGGCAGAACCTTAACTATGGCTACACCTTC. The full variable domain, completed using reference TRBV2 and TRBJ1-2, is EPEVTQTPSHQVTQMGQEVILRCVPISNHLYFYWYRQILGQKVEFLVSFYNNEISEKSEIFDDQFSVERPDGSNFTLKIRSTKLEDSAMYFCASSEGQNLNYGYTFGSGTRLTVV.

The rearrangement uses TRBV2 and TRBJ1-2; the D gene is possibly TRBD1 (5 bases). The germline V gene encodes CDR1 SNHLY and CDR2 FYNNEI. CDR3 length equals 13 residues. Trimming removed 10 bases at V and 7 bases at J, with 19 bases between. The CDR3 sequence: CATHVSREAGYTF. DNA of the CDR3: TGTGCCACCCATGTAAGCAGGGAGGCTGGCTACACCTTC.

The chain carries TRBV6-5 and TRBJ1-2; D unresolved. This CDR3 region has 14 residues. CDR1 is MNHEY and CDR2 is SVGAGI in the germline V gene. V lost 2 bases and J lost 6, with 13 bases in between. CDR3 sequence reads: CASSYRGIANGYTF. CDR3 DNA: TGTGCCAGCAGTTACCGGGGAATCGCCAATGGCTACACCTTC.

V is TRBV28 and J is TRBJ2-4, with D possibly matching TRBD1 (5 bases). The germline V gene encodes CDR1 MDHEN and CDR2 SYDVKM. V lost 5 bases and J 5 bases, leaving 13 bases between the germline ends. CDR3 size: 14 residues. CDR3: CASSPLGVENIQYF. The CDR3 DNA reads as TGTGCCAGCAGTCCCCTAGGGGTTGAAAACATTCAGTACTTC.

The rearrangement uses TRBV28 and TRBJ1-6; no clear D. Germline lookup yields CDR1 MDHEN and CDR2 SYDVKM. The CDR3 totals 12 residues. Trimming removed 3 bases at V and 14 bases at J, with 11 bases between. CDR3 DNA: TGTGCCAGCAGTTTCCCCTCCTTAGCCCTCCACTTT. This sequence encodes CASSFPSLALHF.

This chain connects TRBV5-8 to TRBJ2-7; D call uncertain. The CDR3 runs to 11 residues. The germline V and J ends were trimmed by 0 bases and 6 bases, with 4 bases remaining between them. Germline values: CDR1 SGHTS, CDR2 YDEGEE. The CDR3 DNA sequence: TGTGCCAGCAGCTTGGTAGTCGAGCAGTACTTC. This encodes CASSLVVEQYF. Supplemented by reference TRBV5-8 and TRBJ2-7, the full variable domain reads EAGVTQSPTHLIKTRGQQATLRCSPISGHTSVYWYQQALGLGLQFLLWYDEGEERNRGNFPPRFSGRQFPNYSSELNVNALELEDSALYLCASSLVVEQYFGPGTRLTVT.

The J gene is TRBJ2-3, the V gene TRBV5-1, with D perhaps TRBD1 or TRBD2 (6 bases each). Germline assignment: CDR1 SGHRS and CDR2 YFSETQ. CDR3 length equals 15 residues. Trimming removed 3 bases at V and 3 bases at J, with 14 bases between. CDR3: CASSSAGEVTDTQYF. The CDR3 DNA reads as TGCGCCAGCAGCTCCGCAGGGGAGGTAACAGATACGCAGTATTTT.

DNA of the CDR3: TGTGCCTGGAACCGACAGGCTACCAACTACGAGCAGTACTTC. Translating it yields CAWNRQATNYEQYF. This chain connects TRBV30 to TRBJ2-7, with a possible D match to TRBD1 (6 bases). Germline CDR1 and CDR2: GTSNPN and SVGIG (reference sequence). The CDR3 is 14 amino acids. With 4 bases removed from V and 3 bases from J, the gap between germline ends came to 16 bases.

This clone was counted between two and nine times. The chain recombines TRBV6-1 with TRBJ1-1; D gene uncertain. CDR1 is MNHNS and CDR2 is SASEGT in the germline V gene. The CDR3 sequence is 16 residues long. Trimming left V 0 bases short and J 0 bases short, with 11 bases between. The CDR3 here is CASSEARQRMNTEAFF. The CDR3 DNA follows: TGTGCCAGCAGTGAAGCGCGTCAGAGAATGAACACTGAAGCTTTCTTT.

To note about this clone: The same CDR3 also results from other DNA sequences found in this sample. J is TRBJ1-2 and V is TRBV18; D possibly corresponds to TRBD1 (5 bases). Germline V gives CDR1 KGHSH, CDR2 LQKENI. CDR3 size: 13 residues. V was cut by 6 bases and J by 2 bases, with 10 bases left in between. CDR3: CASSPDRNYGYTF. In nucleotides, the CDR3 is TGTGCCAGCTCCCCCGACAGAAACTATGGCTACACCTTC.

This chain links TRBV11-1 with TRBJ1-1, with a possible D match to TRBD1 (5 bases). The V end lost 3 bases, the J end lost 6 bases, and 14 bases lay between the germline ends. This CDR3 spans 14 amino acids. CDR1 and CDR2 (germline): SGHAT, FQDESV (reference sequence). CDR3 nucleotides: TGTGCCAGCAGCTTCCGCGGAGGGGTAGCTGAAGCTTTCTTT. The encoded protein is CASSFRGGVAEAFF.

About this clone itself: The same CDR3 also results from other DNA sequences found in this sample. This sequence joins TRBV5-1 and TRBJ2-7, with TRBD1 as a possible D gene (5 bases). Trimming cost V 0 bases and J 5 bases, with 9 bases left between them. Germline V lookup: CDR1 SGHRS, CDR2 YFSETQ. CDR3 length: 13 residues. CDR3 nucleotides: TGCGCCAGCAGCTTGGGTCAGGGTGACGAGCAGTACTTC. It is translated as CASSLGQGDEQYF.